These 12 T cell receptor beta chains originate from one sample sequenced in a study of control samples from healthy donors and cancer patients. Using immunoSEQ multiplex PCR, the repertoire was profiled, and TCRdb retains in-frame clones only, with some absent. The data hold fewer than 120,000 clones, with more than 75% observed a single time. Source material: PBMCs. These receptors came from an older woman with lung cancer.

This chain's CDR3 is CAISESRLAGSGANVLTF. The CDR3 DNA sequence: TGTGCCATCAGTGAGTCTAGGCTCGCTGGCTCTGGGGCCAACGTCCTGACTTTC. The chain couples TRBV10-3 to TRBJ2-6; D remains unclear. CDR3 length: 18 residues. Trimming cost V 0 bases and J 0 bases, with 12 bases left between them. Germline-derived CDR1 and CDR2 are ENHRY and SYGVKD.

This chain connects TRBV6-5 to TRBJ2-7, with 9 bases aligning to TRBD1. CDR3 length: 12 amino acids. Germline CDR1 is MNHEY and CDR2 is SVGAGI. V shed 6 bases, J shed 6 bases, and the junction held 3 bases outside the gene matches. The DNA for the CDR3 is TGTGCCAGCAGGGACAGGGGAAGCGAGCAGTACTTC. Amino acids: CASRDRGSEQYF.

This rearrangement joins TRBV9 to TRBJ2-1; D unclear. Germline CDR1 is SGDLS and CDR2 is YYNGEE. Deletions cut 4 bases from V and 8 bases from J, with 10 bases between. This CDR3 is built from 12 residues. The CDR3: CASSRGTDEQFF. The CDR3 DNA follows: TGTGCCAGCAGCCGAGGTACGGATGAGCAGTTCTTC. The full variable domain, rest sourced from reference TRBV9 and TRBJ2-1, is DSGVTQTPKHLITATGQRVTLRCSPRSGDLSVYWYQQSLDQGLQFLIQYYNGEERAKGNILERFSAQQFPDLHSELNLSSLELGDSALYFCASSRGTDEQFFGPGTRLTVL.

The rearrangement links TRBV13 to TRBJ2-1, with 9 bases aligning to TRBD2. The V gene end was trimmed by 5 bases and the J gene end by 1 base; junction bases not matched to a gene: 6. Germline V gives CDR1 PRHDT, CDR2 FYEKMQ (reference sequence). This CDR3 spans 16 amino acids. The CDR3 region has the DNA TGTGCCAGCAGCCCGCATAGCGGGGGATCCTACAATGAGCAGTTCTTC. Its protein product is CASSPHSGGSYNEQFF. Complete variable domain (other parts from reference TRBV13 and TRBJ2-1): AAGVIQSPRHLIKEKRETATLKCYPIPRHDTVYWYQQGPGQDPQFLISFYEKMQSDKGSIPDRFSAQQFSDYHSELNMSSLELGDSALYFCASSPHSGGSYNEQFFGPGTRLTVL.

The rearrangement joins TRBV6-5 to TRBJ2-3; 11 bases agree with TRBD2. J gave up 6 bases and V 5 bases, and 7 bases lay outside the gene matches. Germline-derived CDR1 and CDR2 are MNHEY and SVGAGI. The CDR3 is 15 residues long. CDR3 sequence (DNA): TGTGCCAGCAGTCGGACTAGCGGGTTACTCGATACGCAGTATTTT. Translation: CASSRTSGLLDTQYF.

The chain combines TRBV5-1 with TRBJ1-6; D unclear. Trimming stripped 4 bases from V and 0 bases from J, with 5 bases between. The CDR3 runs 14 residues. From germline, CDR1 is SGHRS and CDR2 YFSETQ. CDR3: CASSLTSYNSPLHF. The CDR3, as DNA: TGCGCCAGCAGCCTGACCTCCTATAATTCACCCCTCCACTTT.

In its sample, this clone was seen a few times. The CDR3 here is CASRPQGSGNEKLFF. As DNA, the CDR3 is TGTGCCAGCAGACCACAGGGGAGTGGGAATGAAAAACTGTTTTTT. The chain joins TRBV7-9 to TRBJ1-4; TRBD1 agrees at 7 bases. This CDR3 spans 15 amino acids. Germline trimming cut 6 bases from V and 5 bases from J; bases unmatched to any gene: 9. Germline CDR1 is SEHNR and CDR2 is FQNEAQ (reference sequence).

The rearrangement uses TRBV2 and TRBJ2-3; maybe TRBD1 (6 bases). CDR1 is SNHLY and CDR2 is FYNNEI in the germline V gene. Trimming removed 6 bases from V and 0 bases from J, with 10 bases in between. The CDR3 covers 14 residues. CDR3 sequence: CASSLDSSTDTQYF. CDR3 bases: TGTGCCAGCAGCCTGGACAGTAGCACAGATACGCAGTATTTT.

V gene TRBV5-5 combines with J gene TRBJ2-3; 12 positions match TRBD2. Per the germline V gene, CDR1 is SGHKS and CDR2 is YYEKEE (reference sequence). V gave up 4 bases and J gave up 2 bases; unmatched junction bases: 5. CDR3 length equals 16 residues. Here the CDR3 reads CASSQGLAGSTDTQYF. The CDR3, as DNA: TGTGCCAGCAGCCAAGGACTAGCGGGATCCACAGATACGCAGTATTTT.

The gene calls are TRBV6-2 or TRBV6-3 and TRBJ2-1; 14 bases are shared with TRBD2. Germline CDR1 reads MNHEY; CDR2 reads SVGEGT. The CDR3 contains 15 residues. V trimming: 5 bases; J trimming: 10 bases; junction bases outside the gene matches: 7. The CDR3, as DNA: TGTGCCAGCAGTGCGACTAGCGGGAGGGCCGTAGAGCAGTTCTTC. Translating gives CASSATSGRAVEQFF.

On this clone itself: Just one base apart from a much larger clone, this may be a read error. This sequence joins TRBV5-1 and TRBJ1-5; 9 bases map to TRBD1. The CDR3 extends over 15 amino acids. The ends lost 0 bases at V and 7 bases at J; junction bases unmatched: 5. Germline V gene data show CDR1 as SGHRS and CDR2 as YFSETQ. CDR3: CASSLGDRGGQPQHF. CDR3 DNA: TGCGCCAGCAGCTTGGGTGACAGGGGGGGCCAGCCCCAGCATTTT.

The V gene is TRBV10-3, the J gene TRBJ1-6, with a possible D match to TRBD1 (6 bases). Trimming took off 6 bases at V and 6 bases at J, with 9 bases between the two ends. Germline V gives CDR1 ENHRY, CDR2 SYGVKD. The CDR3 loop spans 13 amino acids. The CDR3 nucleotides read TGTGCCATCAGCGGACAGCTTAATTCACCCCTCCACTTT. It codes for CAISGQLNSPLHF.